The entry below gives a single T cell receptor beta chain sequence along with its context. Germline V lookup: CDR1 SGHTA, CDR2 FQGNSA. This CDR3 spans 12 amino acids. Trimming left V 0 bases short and J 4 bases short, with 4 bases between. The sample belongs to a study of human T cells and chemical hapten exposure. MiXCR was run by TCRdb on the RACE reads, yielding one entry per CDR3 protein. The table records 80,000 to 100,000 distinct CDR3 sequences, about 8.6% of them present only once. Documented time point: healthy volunteer bleed at 2 weeks. It was from unfractionated whole blood that total RNA was extracted.

The rearrangement joins TRBV7-2 to TRBJ2-7; D is ambiguous. Sequenced: whole blood. The sequence was obtained from a female donor in good health. Some clones in this sample may be carry-over from other donors' samples. The CDR3 sequence is CASSLALYEQYF. The CDR3 DNA follows: TGTGCCAGCAGCTTAGCGTTGTACGAGCAGTACTTC.